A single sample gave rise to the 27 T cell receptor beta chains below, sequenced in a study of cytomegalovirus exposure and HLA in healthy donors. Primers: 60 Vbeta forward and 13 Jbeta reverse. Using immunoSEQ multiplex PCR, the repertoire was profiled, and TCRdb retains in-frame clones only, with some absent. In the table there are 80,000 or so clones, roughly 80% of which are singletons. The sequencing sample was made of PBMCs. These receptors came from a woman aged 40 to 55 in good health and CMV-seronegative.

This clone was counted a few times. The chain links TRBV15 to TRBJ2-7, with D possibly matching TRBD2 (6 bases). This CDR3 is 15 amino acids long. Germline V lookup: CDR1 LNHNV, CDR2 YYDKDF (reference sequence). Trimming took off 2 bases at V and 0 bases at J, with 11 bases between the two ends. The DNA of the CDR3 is TGTGCCACCAGCAGACCGGGACTTTCCTCCTACGAGCAGTACTTC. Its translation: CATSRPGLSSYEQYF.

CDR3 bases: TGTGCCAGCAGTCCCACCGGGACTATTAACCCGTTCTTC. Its protein product is CASSPTGTINPFF. The chain recombines TRBV7-2 with TRBJ2-1; TRBD2 agrees at 7 bases. The CDR3 has 13 residues. V lost 6 bases, J lost 15 bases, and 14 bases stayed unmatched. Germline V lookup: CDR1 SGHTA, CDR2 FQGNSA.

The CDR3 DNA follows: TGTGCCAGTAGTGTAGGCGGAAAAACTAATGAAAAACTGTTTTTT. This sequence encodes CASSVGGKTNEKLFF. The chain has TRBV19 and TRBJ1-4, with D unclear. Germline V lookup: CDR1 LNHDA, CDR2 SQIVND (reference sequence). Trimming stripped 5 bases from V and 1 base from J, with 11 bases between. The CDR3 covers 15 residues.

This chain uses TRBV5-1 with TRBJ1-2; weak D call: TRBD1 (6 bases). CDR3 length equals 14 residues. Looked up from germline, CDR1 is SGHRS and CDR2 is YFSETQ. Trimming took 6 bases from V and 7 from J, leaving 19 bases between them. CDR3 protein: CASNPDGGAVGYTF. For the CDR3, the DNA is TGCGCCAGCAACCCGGATGGGGGGGCGGTTGGCTACACCTTC.

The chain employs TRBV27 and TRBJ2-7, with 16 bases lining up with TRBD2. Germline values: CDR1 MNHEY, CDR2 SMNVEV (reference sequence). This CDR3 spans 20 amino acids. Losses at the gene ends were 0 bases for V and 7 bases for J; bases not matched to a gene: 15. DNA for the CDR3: TGTGCCAGCAGTTTATCGACACCGGGACTAGCGGGAGGGAAGGCAGGGGAGCAGTACTTC. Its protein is CASSLSTPGLAGGKAGEQYF.

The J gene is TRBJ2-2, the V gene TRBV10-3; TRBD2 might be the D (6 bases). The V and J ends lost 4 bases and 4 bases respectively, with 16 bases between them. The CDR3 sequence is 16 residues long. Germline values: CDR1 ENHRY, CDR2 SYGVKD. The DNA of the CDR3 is TGTGCCATCAGTGTAGTAGCGGTCCCGAGCACCGGGGAGCTGTTTTTT. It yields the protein CAISVVAVPSTGELFF.

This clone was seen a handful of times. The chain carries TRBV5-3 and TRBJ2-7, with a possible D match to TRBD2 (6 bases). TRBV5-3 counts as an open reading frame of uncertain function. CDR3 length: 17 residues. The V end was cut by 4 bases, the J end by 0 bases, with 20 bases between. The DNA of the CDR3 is TGTGCCAGAAGCGCCCGAATTCCGGGACTGTACTCCTACGAGCAGTACTTC. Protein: CARSARIPGLYSYEQYF.

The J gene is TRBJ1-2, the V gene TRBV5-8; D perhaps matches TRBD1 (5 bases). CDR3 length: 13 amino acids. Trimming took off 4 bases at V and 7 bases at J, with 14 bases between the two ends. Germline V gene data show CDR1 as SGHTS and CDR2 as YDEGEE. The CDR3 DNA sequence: TGTGCCAGCAGCATTAGGGCCGGGGGTGGCTACACCTTC. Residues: CASSIRAGGGYTF.

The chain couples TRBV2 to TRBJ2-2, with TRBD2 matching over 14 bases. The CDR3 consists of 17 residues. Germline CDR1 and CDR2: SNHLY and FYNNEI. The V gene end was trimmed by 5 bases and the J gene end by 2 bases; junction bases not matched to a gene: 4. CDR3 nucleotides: TGTGCCAGCAGTTGGACTAGCGGGGGGAAAAACACCGGGGAGCTGTTTTTT. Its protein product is CASSWTSGGKNTGELFF.

The CDR3 sequence is CASSLVQQPQHF. The CDR3 region has the DNA TGTGCCAGCAGTTTGGTTCAGCAGCCCCAGCATTTT. The chain combines TRBV28 with TRBJ1-5; D gene ambiguous. Deletions cut 3 bases from V and 7 bases from J, with 7 bases between. The CDR3 spans 12 residues. The germline V gene has CDR1 MDHEN and CDR2 SYDVKM. The full variable domain, completed using reference TRBV28 and TRBJ1-5, is DVKVTQSSRYLVKRTGEKVFLECVQDMDHENMFWYRQDPGLGLRLIYFSYDVKMKEKGDIPEGYSVSREKKERFSLILESASTNQTSMYLCASSLVQQPQHFGDGTRLSIL.

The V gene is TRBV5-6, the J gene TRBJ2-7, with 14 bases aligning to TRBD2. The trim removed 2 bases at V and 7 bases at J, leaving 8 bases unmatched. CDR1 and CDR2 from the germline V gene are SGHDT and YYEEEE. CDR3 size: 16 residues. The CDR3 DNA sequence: TGTGCCAGCAGCTTTATCGGGACTAGCGGGAGTGGGGAGCAGTACTTC. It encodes CASSFIGTSGSGEQYF. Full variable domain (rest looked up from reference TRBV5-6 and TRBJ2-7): DAGVTQSPTHLIKTRGQQVTLRCSPKSGHDTVSWYQQALGQGPQFIFQYYEEEERQRGNFPDRFSGHQFPNYSSELNVNALLLGDSALYLCASSFIGTSGSGEQYFGPGTRLTVT.

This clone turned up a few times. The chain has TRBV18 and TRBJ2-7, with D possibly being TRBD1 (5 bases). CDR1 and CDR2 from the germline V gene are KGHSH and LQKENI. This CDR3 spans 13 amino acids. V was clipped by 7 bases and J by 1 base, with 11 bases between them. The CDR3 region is CASCSGISYEQYF. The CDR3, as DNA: TGTGCCAGCTGTTCAGGGATTTCCTACGAGCAGTACTTC.

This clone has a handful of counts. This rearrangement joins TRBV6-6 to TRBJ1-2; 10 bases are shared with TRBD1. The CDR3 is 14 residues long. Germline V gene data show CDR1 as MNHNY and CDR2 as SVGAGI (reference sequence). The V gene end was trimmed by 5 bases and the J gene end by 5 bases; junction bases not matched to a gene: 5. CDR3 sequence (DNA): TGTGCCAGCAGTGGGGGGACAGGGGTTTATGGCTACACCTTC. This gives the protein CASSGGTGVYGYTF.

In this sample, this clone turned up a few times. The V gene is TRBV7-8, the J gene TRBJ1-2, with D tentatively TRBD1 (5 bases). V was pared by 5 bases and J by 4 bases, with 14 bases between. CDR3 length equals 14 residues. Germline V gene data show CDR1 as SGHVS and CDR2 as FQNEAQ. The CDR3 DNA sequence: TGTGCCAGCAGCCCGCAGGGAGGGATCTATGGCTACACCTTC. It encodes CASSPQGGIYGYTF.

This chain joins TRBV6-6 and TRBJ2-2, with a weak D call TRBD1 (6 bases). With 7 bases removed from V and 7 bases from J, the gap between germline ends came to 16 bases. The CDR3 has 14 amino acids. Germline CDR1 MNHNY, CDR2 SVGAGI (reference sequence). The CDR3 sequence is CASTTAGERGELFF. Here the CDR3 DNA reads TGTGCCAGCACCACCGCAGGGGAACGCGGGGAGCTGTTTTTT.

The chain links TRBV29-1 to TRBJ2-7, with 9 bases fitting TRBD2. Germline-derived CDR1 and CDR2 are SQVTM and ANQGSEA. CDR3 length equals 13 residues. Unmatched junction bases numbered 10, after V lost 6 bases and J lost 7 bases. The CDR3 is CSVAKPLAGEQYF. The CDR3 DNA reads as TGCAGCGTCGCCAAGCCTCTAGCGGGAGAGCAGTACTTC.

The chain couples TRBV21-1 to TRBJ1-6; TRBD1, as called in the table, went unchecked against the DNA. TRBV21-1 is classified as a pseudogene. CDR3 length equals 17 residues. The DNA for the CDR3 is TGTGCCAGCAGCAAAAATCCCGCGGACAGAGTTAATTCACCCCTCCACTTT. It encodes CASSKNPADRVNSPLHF.

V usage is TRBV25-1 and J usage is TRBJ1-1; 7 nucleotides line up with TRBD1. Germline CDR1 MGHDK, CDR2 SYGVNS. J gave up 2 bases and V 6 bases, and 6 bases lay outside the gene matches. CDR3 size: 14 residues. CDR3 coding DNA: TGTGCCAGCAGCGAGAGGACAGGCAACACTGAAGCTTTCTTT. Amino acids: CASSERTGNTEAFF.

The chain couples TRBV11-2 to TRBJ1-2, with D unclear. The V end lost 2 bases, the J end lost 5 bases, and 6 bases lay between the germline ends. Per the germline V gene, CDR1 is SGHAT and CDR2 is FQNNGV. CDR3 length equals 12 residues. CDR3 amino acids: CASSLMSYGYTF. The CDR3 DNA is TGTGCCAGCAGCTTAATGAGTTATGGCTACACCTTC. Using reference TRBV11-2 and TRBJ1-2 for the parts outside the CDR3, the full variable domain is EAGVAQSPRYKIIEKRQSVAFWCNPISGHATLYWYQQILGQGPKLLIQFQNNGVVDDSQLPKDRFSAERLKGVDSTLKIQPAKLEDSAVYLCASSLMSYGYTFGSGTRLTVV.

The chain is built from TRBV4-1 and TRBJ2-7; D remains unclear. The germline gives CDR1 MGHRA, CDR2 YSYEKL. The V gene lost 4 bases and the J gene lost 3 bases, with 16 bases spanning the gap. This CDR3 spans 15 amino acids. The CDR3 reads CASSLGGTAVYEQYF. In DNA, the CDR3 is TGCGCCAGCAGCCTGGGTGGCACCGCGGTCTACGAGCAGTACTTC.

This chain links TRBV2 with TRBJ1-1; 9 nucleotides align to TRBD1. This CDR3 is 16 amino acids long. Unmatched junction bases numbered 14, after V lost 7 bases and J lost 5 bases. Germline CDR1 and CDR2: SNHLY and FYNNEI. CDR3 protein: CASKNRRGQGLTEAFF. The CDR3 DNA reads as TGTGCCAGCAAAAACCGCCGGGGACAGGGTTTGACTGAAGCTTTCTTT.

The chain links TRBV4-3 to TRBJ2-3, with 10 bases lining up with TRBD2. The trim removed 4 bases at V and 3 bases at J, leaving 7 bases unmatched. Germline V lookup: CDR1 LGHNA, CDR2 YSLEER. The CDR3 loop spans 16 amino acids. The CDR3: CASSLILAGMTDTQYF. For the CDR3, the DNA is TGCGCCAGCAGCCTCATACTAGCGGGAATGACAGATACGCAGTATTTT.

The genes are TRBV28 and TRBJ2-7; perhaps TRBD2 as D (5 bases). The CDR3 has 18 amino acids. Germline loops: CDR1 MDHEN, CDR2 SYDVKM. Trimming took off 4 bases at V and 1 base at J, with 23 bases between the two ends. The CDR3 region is CASSSSPGLGSLSYEQYF. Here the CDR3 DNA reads TGTGCCAGCAGTTCCTCCCCCGGGCTGGGGAGCCTTTCCTACGAGCAGTACTTC.

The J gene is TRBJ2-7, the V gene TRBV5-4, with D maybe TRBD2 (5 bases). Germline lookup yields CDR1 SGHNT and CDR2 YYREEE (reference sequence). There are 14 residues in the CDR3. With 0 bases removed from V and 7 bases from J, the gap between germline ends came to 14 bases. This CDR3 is CASSLEISSGEQYF. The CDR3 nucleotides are TGTGCCAGCAGCTTGGAGATTAGCTCGGGGGAGCAGTACTTC.

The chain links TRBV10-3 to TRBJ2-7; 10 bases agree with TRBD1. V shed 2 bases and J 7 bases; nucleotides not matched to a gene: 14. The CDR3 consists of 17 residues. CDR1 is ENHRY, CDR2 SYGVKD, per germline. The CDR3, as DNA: TGTGCCATCAGTGAGAGAGGAGATCGACAGGGGGCGGTGGAGCAGTACTTC. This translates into CAISERGDRQGAVEQYF.

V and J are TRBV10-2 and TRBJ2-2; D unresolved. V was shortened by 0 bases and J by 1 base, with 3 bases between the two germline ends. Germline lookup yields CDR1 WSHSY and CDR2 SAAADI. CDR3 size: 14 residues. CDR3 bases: TGCGCCAGCAGTGAGTCGAGGAACACCGGGGAGCTGTTTTTT. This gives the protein CASSESRNTGELFF.

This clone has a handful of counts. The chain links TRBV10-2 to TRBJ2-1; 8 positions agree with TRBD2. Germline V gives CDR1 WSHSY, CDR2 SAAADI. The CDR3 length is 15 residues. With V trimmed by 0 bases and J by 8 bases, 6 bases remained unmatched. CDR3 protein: CASSESGGRSDEQFF. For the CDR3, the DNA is TGCGCCAGCAGTGAGTCGGGCGGGAGGTCGGATGAGCAGTTCTTC.